The 23 T cell receptor beta chains in this list originate from one sample, sequenced in a study of cytomegalovirus exposure and HLA in healthy donors. This PCR relied on a set of 60 Vbeta primers and 13 Jbeta primers. Some clones are missing from TCRdb's copy, which holds only in-frame ones; the method was immunoSEQ multiplex PCR. Of 150,000 to 200,000 clones in the sample, more than 70% were seen once. The specimen sequenced was PBMCs. These TCRs come from a man aged 30 to 39 in good health and CMV-seronegative.

In its sample, this clone was seen once. The genes are TRBV27 and TRBJ2-1, with TRBD1 matching 8 bases. V dropped 2 bases and J dropped 0; count of bases not matched to a gene: 15. The CDR3 contains 20 residues. The germline CDR1 and CDR2 sequences are MNHEY and SMNVEV (reference sequence). CDR3 loop: CASSLIGTGRGKRSYNEQFF. In nucleotides, the CDR3 is TGTGCCAGCAGTTTAATCGGGACAGGACGGGGGAAACGCTCCTACAATGAGCAGTTCTTC.

The chain is built from TRBV5-1 and TRBJ2-7; possibly TRBD2 for D (5 bases). Germline V gene lookup returns CDR1 SGHRS and CDR2 YFSETQ. The CDR3 extends over 14 amino acids. The V end lost 0 bases, the J end lost 6 bases, and 13 bases lay between the germline ends. CDR3 residues: CASSLETYGGEQYF. CDR3 nucleotides: TGCGCCAGCAGCTTGGAAACCTATGGAGGCGAGCAGTACTTC. Complete variable domain (other parts from reference TRBV5-1 and TRBJ2-7): KAGVTQTPRYLIKTRGQQVTLSCSPISGHRSVSWYQQTPGQGLQFLFEYFSETQRNKGNFPGRFSGRQFSNSRSEMNVSTLELGDSALYLCASSLETYGGEQYFGPGTRLTVT.

The rearrangement uses TRBV6-6 and TRBJ2-3; a possible D gene is TRBD1 (7 bases). CDR1 and CDR2 from the germline V gene are MNHNY and SVGAGI (reference sequence). V gave up 7 bases and J gave up 6 bases, with 11 bases separating them. The CDR3 is made up of 12 amino acids. CDR3 amino acids: CASTPGGDTQYF. In DNA form, the CDR3 reads TGTGCCAGCACTCCAGGGGGGGATACGCAGTATTTT.

CDR3 residues: CASSQDTTVDYYEQYF. The CDR3 region has the DNA TGCGCCAGCAGCCAAGATACCACAGTCGATTACTACGAGCAGTACTTC. The chain combines TRBV4-1 with TRBJ2-7; D gene unclear. The V gene's germline CDR1 is MGHRA and CDR2 YSYEKL. This CDR3 is 16 amino acids long. V was trimmed by 0 bases and J by 3 bases, leaving 15 bases between them.

CDR3 amino acids: CASSQSSGANTGELFF. CDR3 in DNA: TGTGCCAGCAGCCAATCATCGGGGGCGAACACCGGGGAGCTGTTTTTT. J is TRBJ2-2 and V is TRBV4-2; D is possibly TRBD2 (6 bases). V was trimmed by 2 bases and J by 0 bases, leaving 10 bases between them. Germline lookup yields CDR1 LGHNA and CDR2 YNFKEQ. This CDR3 has 16 amino acids.

The gene calls are TRBV5-1 and TRBJ2-1, with TRBD2 matching 12 bases. Losses at the gene ends were 4 bases for V and 5 bases for J; bases not matched to a gene: 7. Germline CDR1 reads SGHRS; CDR2 reads YFSETQ. The CDR3 covers 16 residues. CDR3: CASSLPGLAGNNEQFF. DNA of the CDR3: TGCGCCAGCAGCCTGCCCGGACTAGCGGGGAACAATGAGCAGTTCTTC.

The chain employs TRBV19 and TRBJ1-2; the D gene is possibly TRBD1 (6 bases). This CDR3 region has 14 residues. Trimming stripped 5 bases from V and 3 bases from J, with 13 bases between. The germline V gene encodes CDR1 LNHDA and CDR2 SQIVND (reference sequence). The CDR3: CASSDAGGYYGYTF. DNA of the CDR3: TGTGCCAGTAGTGACGCGGGGGGCTACTATGGCTACACCTTC. The full variable domain, completed using reference TRBV19 and TRBJ1-2, is DGGITQSPKYLFRKEGQNVTLSCEQNLNHDAMYWYRQDPGQGLRLIYYSQIVNDFQKGDIAEGYSVSREKKESFPLTVTSAQKNPTAFYLCASSDAGGYYGYTFGSGTRLTVV.

V is TRBV14 and J is TRBJ2-5; 7 bases fit TRBD1. J gave up 5 bases and V 0 bases, and 6 bases lay outside the gene matches. Germline-derived CDR1 and CDR2 are SGHDN and FVKESK. The CDR3 loop spans 15 amino acids. The CDR3, as DNA: TGTGCCAGCAGCCAAGAAAGGGGGCGGAGGGAGACCCAGTACTTC. Translation: CASSQERGRRETQYF.

The chain combines TRBV7-9 with TRBJ1-6, with D maybe TRBD1 (5 bases). V lost 0 bases, J lost 6 bases, and 9 bases lay in between. Germline CDR1 and CDR2: SEHNR and FQNEAQ (reference sequence). The CDR3 consists of 15 residues. CDR3 protein: CASSLAKGVNSPLHF. CDR3 DNA sequence: TGTGCCAGCAGCTTAGCGAAAGGGGTTAATTCACCCCTCCACTTT. Full variable domain (missing parts from reference TRBV7-9 and TRBJ1-6): DTGVSQNPRHKITKRGQNVTFRCDPISEHNRLYWYRQTLGQGPEFLTYFQNEAQLEKSRLLSDRFSAERPKGSFSTLEIQRTEQGDSAMYLCASSLAKGVNSPLHFGNGTRLTVT.

The gene calls are TRBV6-1 and TRBJ1-1, with D perhaps matching TRBD1 (5 bases). In germline, CDR1 is MNHNS, CDR2 SASEGT. Trimming removed 7 bases from V and 14 bases from J, with 17 bases in between. The CDR3 is made up of 11 amino acids. The CDR3: CASNLGAKWFF. The CDR3, as DNA: TGTGCCAGCAATCTTGGGGCGAAATGGTTCTTT.

This clone was picked up one time. The CDR3 sequence: CASSALAGGQYEQYF. CDR3 bases: TGTGCCAGCAGCGCACTAGCGGGAGGACAATACGAGCAGTACTTC. The gene calls are TRBV7-9 and TRBJ2-7; 12 bases agree with TRBD2. From germline, CDR1 is SEHNR and CDR2 FQNEAQ (reference sequence). This CDR3 has 15 amino acids. With 5 bases clipped from V and 4 bases from J, the junction kept 6 bases outside the gene matches.

V and J are TRBV7-9 and TRBJ1-1, with a possible D match to TRBD1 (5 bases). The CDR3 is made up of 14 amino acids. Trimming left V 4 bases short and J 0 bases short, with 9 bases between. Germline assignment: CDR1 SEHNR and CDR2 FQNEAQ (reference sequence). The CDR3 DNA is TGTGCCAGCAGCTACGGGGGTTTGAACACTGAAGCTTTCTTT. Protein product: CASSYGGLNTEAFF. Based on the CDR3 plus reference TRBV7-9 and TRBJ1-1, the full variable domain is DTGVSQNPRHKITKRGQNVTFRCDPISEHNRLYWYRQTLGQGPEFLTYFQNEAQLEKSRLLSDRFSAERPKGSFSTLEIQRTEQGDSAMYLCASSYGGLNTEAFFGQGTRLTVV.

V usage is TRBV7-3 and J usage is TRBJ2-2; D call uncertain. V lost 5 bases and J 10 bases, leaving 14 bases between the germline ends. The CDR3 contains 13 residues. The germline gives CDR1 SGHTA, CDR2 FQGTGA. The CDR3 region is CASSPQPQKELFF. In nucleotides, the CDR3 is TGTGCCAGCAGCCCCCAACCGCAGAAGGAGCTGTTTTTT.

J is TRBJ2-1 and V is TRBV27; 9 bases align to TRBD1. Losses at the gene ends were 6 bases for V and 4 bases for J; bases not matched to a gene: 4. Germline CDR1 MNHEY, CDR2 SMNVEV (reference sequence). The CDR3 consists of 14 residues. The DNA of the CDR3 is TGTGCCAGCAGCCTCGGGACAGGGTACAATGAGCAGTTCTTC. The encoded protein is CASSLGTGYNEQFF.

The rearrangement joins TRBV21-1 to TRBJ2-3; the tabulated D call, TRBD2, remains unverified against the DNA. TRBV21-1 is flagged as a pseudogene. The CDR3 runs to 17 residues. The CDR3 is CASSNGVAVDSTDTQYF. The CDR3 coding sequence is TGTGCCAGCAGCAACGGAGTAGCGGTCGATAGCACAGATACGCAGTATTTT.

This clone came up once. The chain is built from TRBV2 and TRBJ2-7; D is possibly TRBD1 (6 bases). V dropped 1 base and J dropped 4 bases, with 20 bases sitting between them. CDR1 is SNHLY and CDR2 is FYNNEI in the germline V gene. CDR3 length equals 17 residues. In DNA form, the CDR3 reads TGTGCCAGCAGTGAAGTTCCCCTCCGGGACAAAGAATACGAGCAGTACTTC. It yields the protein CASSEVPLRDKEYEQYF.

The rearrangement joins TRBV4-3 to TRBJ2-1; TRBD1 matches at 7 bases. Per germline, CDR1 LGHNA and CDR2 YSLEER. CDR3 length equals 16 residues. V was pared by 3 bases and J by 5 bases, with 10 bases of the junction left unmatched. The CDR3 bases are TGCGCCAGCAGCCACCAGACAGGGAGAGATGACAATGAGCAGTTCTTC. Protein: CASSHQTGRDDNEQFF.

The chain uses TRBV11-3 and TRBJ2-2; 7 bases map to TRBD1. Looked up from germline, CDR1 is SGHNT and CDR2 is YENEEA. This CDR3 is built from 15 residues. V was pared by 5 bases and J by 8 bases, with 11 bases of the junction left unmatched. The CDR3 DNA reads as TGTGCCAGCAGCCCCGGCACAGGGGTTGGGGGGGAGCTGTTTTTT. Translated, it gives CASSPGTGVGGELFF.

This chain joins TRBV2 and TRBJ2-7, with TRBD1 identical over 9 bases. The CDR3 runs 14 residues. V shed 2 bases and J 3 bases; nucleotides not matched to a gene: 2. Per germline, CDR1 SNHLY and CDR2 FYNNEI. Here the CDR3 reads CASSEWGQGYEQYF. The CDR3 coding sequence is TGTGCCAGCAGTGAATGGGGACAGGGCTACGAGCAGTACTTC.

The chain links TRBV5-4 to TRBJ2-7; D is perhaps TRBD1 (6 bases). Germline V lookup: CDR1 SGHNT, CDR2 YYREEE (reference sequence). The CDR3 has 14 residues. Trimming pared 4 bases from V and 3 bases from J, leaving 14 bases between. The CDR3 DNA sequence: TGTGCCAGCAGCCCCGGGACACGAAACTACGAGCAGTACTTC. This translates into CASSPGTRNYEQYF. Together with reference TRBV5-4 and TRBJ2-7, the CDR3 gives the full variable domain: ETGVTQSPTHLIKTRGQQVTLRCSSQSGHNTVSWYQQALGQGPQFIFQYYREEENGRGNFPPRFSGLQFPNYSSELNVNALELDDSALYLCASSPGTRNYEQYFGPGTRLTVT.

The CDR3 DNA sequence: TGTGCCAGCACCCTACAGGGGTACAATTCACCCCTCCACTTT. This translates into CASTLQGYNSPLHF. This chain links TRBV28 with TRBJ1-6; TRBD1 aligns across 7 bases. Germline values: CDR1 MDHEN, CDR2 SYDVKM. The V segment lost 7 bases and the J segment 7 bases; nucleotides outside the gene matches: 7. The CDR3 consists of 14 residues.

This sequence joins TRBV2 and TRBJ2-2; the match to TRBD1 covers 7 bases. The CDR3 spans 14 residues. CDR1 is SNHLY and CDR2 is FYNNEI in the germline V gene. J lost 3 bases, V lost 4 bases, and 2 bases had no gene match. DNA for the CDR3: TGTGCCAGCAGTGGGACAGGATACACCGGGGAGCTGTTTTTT. Amino acids: CASSGTGYTGELFF.

This chain uses TRBV5-8 with TRBJ1-2, with no clear D. Germline loops: CDR1 SGHTS, CDR2 YDEGEE. The CDR3 spans 14 residues. Trimming stripped 3 bases from V and 3 bases from J, with 12 bases between. This CDR3 reads CASSSPPGYYGYTF. CDR3 DNA sequence: TGTGCCAGCAGCTCCCCCCCCGGGTACTATGGCTACACCTTC.